The source of this T cell receptor beta chain is a study of shared clonotypes between healthy human individuals. Study in general: A donor's plate count was three for CD4 naive and three for CD4 memory; CD8 naive had two and CD8 memory one. Overall study results and limits: Sequencing depth was predicted to influence how clonotypes are shared among donors.

The data were produced by immunoSEQ multiplex PCR, yet TCRdb's version contains in-frame clones alone and is incomplete. The data contain some 2.3 million clones, just over 90% of them singletons. Notes on this clone: The antigen remains undetermined. The sample has other DNA sequences that encode this CDR3 too.

The TCR originated in a man aged 18 to 30 in good health. Some clones in this sample may be carry-over from other donors' samples. Sequencing used naive CD4+ T cells from PBMCs. The sample's subset: CD45RA+ positively selected.

This CDR3 reads CASSPRTGQNTEAFF. In DNA form, the CDR3 reads TGTGCCAGCTCACCGCGGACAGGGCAGAACACTGAAGCTTTCTTT. V gene TRBV18 combines with J gene TRBJ1-1, with 8 bases aligning to TRBD1. V dropped 3 bases and J dropped 1; count of bases not matched to a gene: 4. CDR3 length: 15 residues. Germline V gives CDR1 KGHSH, CDR2 LQKENI. The variable domain in full, with the rest retrieved from reference TRBV18 and TRBJ1-1, is NAGVMQNPRHLVRRRGQEARLRCSPMKGHSHVYWYRQLPEEGLKFMVYLQKENIIDESGMPKERFSAEFPKEGPSILRIQQVVRGDSAAYFCASSPRTGQNTEAFFGQGTRLTVV.